One sample yielded the 18 T cell receptor beta chains listed below, sequenced in a study of HIV-infected patients and healthy controls. TCRdb used MiXCR to reprocess the 5' RACE reads, holding one entry per CDR3 protein. Found here are 15,000 to 20,000 distinct CDR3 sequences, 16% of them singletons; the top ten hold around 22%. The specimen sequenced was CD8+ T cells from blood. The receptors shown here come from a human donor in good health.

This clonotype has a count of ten or more. V is TRBV25-1 and J is TRBJ2-7; a possible D gene is TRBD1 (6 bases). This CDR3 contains 13 residues. Germline assignment: CDR1 MGHDK and CDR2 SYGVNS. V was clipped by 6 bases and J by 3 bases, with 12 bases between them. Here the CDR3 DNA reads TGTGCCAGCAGGGGGACAAAGCACTACGAGCAGTACTTC. Translated: CASRGTKHYEQYF.

The sample holds many counts of this clonotype. The chain uses TRBV5-1 and TRBJ2-7, with D perhaps being TRBD1 or TRBD2 (5 bases each). This CDR3 comprises 14 residues. V shed 4 bases and J shed 5 bases, with 16 bases lying between them. Germline V lookup: CDR1 SGHRS, CDR2 YFSETQ. CDR3 amino acids: CASSPGPTDDEQYF. The CDR3 DNA sequence: TGCGCCAGCAGCCCGGGACCGACTGATGACGAGCAGTACTTC. The variable domain in full, with the rest retrieved from reference TRBV5-1 and TRBJ2-7, is KAGVTQTPRYLIKTRGQQVTLSCSPISGHRSVSWYQQTPGQGLQFLFEYFSETQRNKGNFPGRFSGRQFSNSRSEMNVSTLELGDSALYLCASSPGPTDDEQYFGPGTRLTVT.

The gene calls are TRBV25-1 and TRBJ1-5, with TRBD1 identical over 9 bases. Germline CDR1 reads MGHDK; CDR2 reads SYGVNS. V shed 9 bases, J shed 2 bases, and the junction held 5 bases outside the gene matches. CDR3 length: 14 residues. The CDR3 DNA follows: TGTGCCAGTTCCGGACAGGGGCGCAATCAGCCCCAGCATTTT. Encoded protein: CASSGQGRNQPQHF.

The chain combines TRBV7-9 with TRBJ2-7; D possibly matches TRBD1 or TRBD2 (5 bases each). V was shortened by 4 bases and J by 3 bases, with 13 bases between the two germline ends. The CDR3 is made up of 14 amino acids. Germline-derived CDR1 and CDR2 are SEHNR and FQNEAQ (reference sequence). CDR3: CASSSTRGVYEQYF. In nucleotides, the CDR3 is TGTGCCAGCAGCTCGACAAGGGGAGTCTACGAGCAGTACTTC.

The chain recombines TRBV2 with TRBJ2-7, with D hard to call. The V gene lost 5 bases and the J gene lost 5 bases, with 13 bases spanning the gap. Germline loops: CDR1 SNHLY, CDR2 FYNNEI. This CDR3 has 13 residues. The CDR3 reads CASSPSPKDEQYF. As DNA, the CDR3 is TGTGCCAGCAGTCCAAGCCCCAAGGACGAGCAGTACTTC.

This clonotype was detected many times. The genes are TRBV15 and TRBJ2-7; the D call may be TRBD1 or TRBD2 (5 bases each). The V end lost 0 bases, the J end lost 4 bases, and 13 bases lay between the germline ends. The germline gives CDR1 LNHNV, CDR2 YYDKDF (reference sequence). The CDR3 runs to 15 residues. CDR3 region: CATSRDRDPLYEQYF. CDR3 bases: TGTGCCACCAGCAGAGACAGGGACCCCCTATACGAGCAGTACTTC.

This clonotype occurred many times. J is TRBJ2-7 and V is TRBV15, with TRBD1 as a possible D gene (6 bases). Trimming removed 0 bases at V and 5 bases at J, with 14 bases between. Germline values: CDR1 LNHNV, CDR2 YYDKDF (reference sequence). The CDR3 contains 15 residues. CDR3 sequence: CATSRDEQGTHEQYF. DNA of the CDR3: TGTGCCACCAGCAGAGATGAACAGGGCACCCACGAGCAGTACTTC.

The chain employs TRBV5-1 and TRBJ1-2; D gene uncertain. Trimming cost V 3 bases and J 2 bases, with 14 bases left between them. The CDR3 consists of 15 residues. The germline CDR1 and CDR2 sequences are SGHRS and YFSETQ. The CDR3, as DNA: TGCGCCAGCAGCTGGGCCCCGGACGGAAACTATGGCTACACCTTC. This gives the protein CASSWAPDGNYGYTF.

This clonotype has just a few counts. The chain recombines TRBV2 with TRBJ2-3, with TRBD2 matching over 11 bases. The CDR3 consists of 22 residues. CDR1 and CDR2 (germline): SNHLY, FYNNEI. The J segment lost 1 base and the V segment lost 2 bases, leaving 20 bases of the junction unmatched. The CDR3 loop reads CASSERPFFTSGSGGGTDTQYF. The CDR3 nucleotides are TGTGCCAGCAGTGAAAGGCCTTTTTTTACTAGCGGGAGCGGAGGAGGCACAGATACGCAGTATTTT. Drawing the rest from reference TRBV2 and TRBJ2-3, the complete variable domain is EPEVTQTPSHQVTQMGQEVILRCVPISNHLYFYWYRQILGQKVEFLVSFYNNEISEKSEIFDDQFSVERPDGSNFTLKIRSTKLEDSAMYFCASSERPFFTSGSGGGTDTQYFGPGTRLTVL.

The gene calls are TRBV20-1 and TRBJ2-7, with D perhaps given as TRBD1 or TRBD2 (5 bases each). Germline V gene lookup returns CDR1 DFQATT and CDR2 SNEGSKA (reference sequence). V was cut by 0 bases and J by 2 bases, with 14 bases left in between. CDR3 length equals 15 residues. The DNA for the CDR3 is TGCAGTGCTAGAGATCCTCGGGGACCTACCTACGAGCAGTACTTC. Translated: CSARDPRGPTYEQYF.

This clonotype was counted only a few times. V and J are TRBV4-2 and TRBJ2-1; D is unclear. V was cut by 0 bases and J by 6 bases, with 12 bases left in between. This CDR3 is built from 15 residues. CDR1 is LGHNA, CDR2 YNFKEQ, per germline. The CDR3 sequence is CASSQEAGQSNEQFF. In nucleotides, the CDR3 is TGTGCCAGCAGCCAAGAGGCAGGTCAAAGCAATGAGCAGTTCTTC.

This clonotype appeared many times. The J gene is TRBJ1-6, the V gene TRBV4-1; 11 nucleotides line up with TRBD1. The V gene's germline CDR1 is MGHRA and CDR2 YSYEKL. Trimming took 7 bases from V and 10 from J; bases not matched to a gene: 9. This CDR3 is 15 amino acids long. The CDR3 here is CASTREGQGVSPLHF. The CDR3 DNA is TGCGCCAGCACCCGAGAGGGACAGGGGGTCTCACCCCTCCACTTT.

This clonotype was observed a few times. The CDR3 DNA sequence: TGTGCCAGCAGTTTGCAGGGTCTGTACTATGGCTACACCTTC. This translates into CASSLQGLYYGYTF. The gene calls are TRBV12-3 or TRBV12-4 and TRBJ1-2; D is possibly TRBD1 (5 bases). Between the trimmed V and J ends, which lost 3 bases and 3 bases, there was a span of 11 bases. The CDR3 has 14 residues.

The chain is built from TRBV29-1 and TRBJ2-3, with 9 positions matching TRBD2. This CDR3 contains 17 residues. Germline trimming cut 1 base from V and 4 bases from J; bases unmatched to any gene: 12. Germline lookup yields CDR1 SQVTM and CDR2 ANQGSEA. CDR3 DNA: TGCAGCGTTGAAGCCCTTTTTCCGCGGGAGGGTGCAGATACGCAGTATTTT. This sequence encodes CSVEALFPREGADTQYF.

The rearrangement joins TRBV28 to TRBJ2-1; D is uncertain. Trimming removed 6 bases from V and 4 bases from J, with 7 bases in between. The CDR3 is made up of 12 amino acids. Germline V gene sequence: CDR1 MDHEN, CDR2 SYDVKM. CDR3 protein: CASRPVYNEQFF. As DNA, the CDR3 is TGTGCCAGCAGACCAGTGTACAATGAGCAGTTCTTC.

The chain uses TRBV27 and TRBJ2-7; D remains ambiguous. Trimming removed 6 bases from V and 8 bases from J, with 23 bases in between. Germline V lookup: CDR1 MNHEY, CDR2 SMNVEV (reference sequence). The CDR3 covers 15 residues. The CDR3, as DNA: TGTGCCAGCAGGACCTGGGCCGGTTTCCCCCGGCAGCAGTACTTC. As protein: CASRTWAGFPRQQYF.

This clonotype showed up many times. The V and J genes are TRBV7-9 and TRBJ2-3, with D perhaps being TRBD1 or TRBD2 (5 bases each). V lost 0 bases, J lost 5 bases, and 12 bases lay in between. This CDR3 region has 15 residues. Looked up from germline, CDR1 is SEHNR and CDR2 is FQNEAQ (reference sequence). The DNA of the CDR3 is TGTGCCAGCAGCTTAGCTCTGGGGGTTGGAGATACGCAGTATTTT. The encoded protein is CASSLALGVGDTQYF.

This clonotype was recorded at least ten times. This chain uses TRBV4-2 with TRBJ2-2; 7 bases align to TRBD1. The CDR3 length is 15 residues. Germline CDR1 is LGHNA and CDR2 is YNFKEQ. V lost 2 bases, J lost 1 base, and 1 base stayed unmatched. CDR3 loop: CASSQRTGNTGELFF. The DNA for the CDR3 is TGTGCCAGCAGCCAAAGGACAGGGAACACCGGGGAGCTGTTTTTT.